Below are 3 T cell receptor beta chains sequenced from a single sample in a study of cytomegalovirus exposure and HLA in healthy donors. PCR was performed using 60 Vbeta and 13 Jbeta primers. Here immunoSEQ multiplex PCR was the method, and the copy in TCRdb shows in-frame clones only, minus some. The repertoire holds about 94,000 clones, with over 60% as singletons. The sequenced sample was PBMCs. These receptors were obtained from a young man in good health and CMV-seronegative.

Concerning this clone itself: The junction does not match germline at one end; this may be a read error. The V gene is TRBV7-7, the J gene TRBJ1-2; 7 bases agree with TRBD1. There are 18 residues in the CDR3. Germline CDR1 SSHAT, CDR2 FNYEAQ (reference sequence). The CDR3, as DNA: TGTGCTAGCAGCTTAGCCCGCGGCGTAAGACAGGGATTAGGGGGCTACACCTTC. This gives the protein CASSLARGVRQGLGGYTF.

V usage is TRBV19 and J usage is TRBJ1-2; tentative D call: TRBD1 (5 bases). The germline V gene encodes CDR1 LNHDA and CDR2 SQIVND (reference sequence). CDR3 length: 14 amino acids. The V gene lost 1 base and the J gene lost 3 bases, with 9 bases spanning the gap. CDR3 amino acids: CASSIGGLDYGYTF. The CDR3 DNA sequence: TGTGCCAGTAGTATAGGGGGCTTGGACTATGGCTACACCTTC.

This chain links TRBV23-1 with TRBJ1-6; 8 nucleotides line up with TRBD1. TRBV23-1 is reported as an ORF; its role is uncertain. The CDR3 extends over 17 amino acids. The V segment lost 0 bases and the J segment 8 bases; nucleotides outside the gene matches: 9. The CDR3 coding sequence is TGCGCCAGCAGTCAATCGAGGACAGGGCGAATATATTCACCCCTCCACTTT. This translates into CASSQSRTGRIYSPLHF.